The rows below give T cell receptor beta chains drawn from one sample of a study of blood T cell repertoires in COVID-19. The data were produced by immunoSEQ multiplex PCR, yet TCRdb's version contains in-frame clones alone and is incomplete. This sample has 250,000 to 350,000 clones, with around 85% found just once. Sequenced input: peripheral blood. These receptors were collected from a human donor with COVID-19, enrolled during active disease. The donor label of this sample is uncertain. Both conserved end residues are part of each CDR3.

J,V,CDR3
TRBJ2-5,TRBV7-2,CASSLAPSSETQYF
TRBJ1-1,TRBV29-1,CSVEVTGGNTEAFF
TRBJ1-6,TRBV3-1/TRBV3-2,CASSQGTGGWNSPLHF
TRBJ2-3,TRBV7-2,CASSSRGIAADTDTQYF
TRBJ1-2,TRBV28,CASSLDRGPTNYGYTF
TRBJ2-2,TRBV5-1,CASKRETGAGELFF
TRBJ2-5,TRBV30,CAWTDGRTSAQETQYF
TRBJ2-1,TRBV6-1,CASSETIGNEQFF
TRBJ2-3,TRBV6-6,CASSYEASGSGDTQYF
TRBJ2-3,TRBV7-2,CASSLRLAERTDTQYF
TRBJ1-2,TRBV28,CASSLLRNYGYTF
TRBJ2-7,TRBV5-5,CASSLFSTGSSEQYF
TRBJ2-1,TRBV5-1,CASKSGTSTYNEQFF
TRBJ2-3,TRBV5-5,CASSISPGLASSADTQYF
TRBJ2-3,TRBV20-1,CSARASGSTDTQYF
TRBJ1-1,TRBV3-1/TRBV3-2,CASSLESRSTEAFF
TRBJ2-7,TRBV7-8,CASSYRQGVGYEQYF
TRBJ1-3,TRBV19,CASSTRTAGSGNTIYF
TRBJ2-3,TRBV11-3,CASSPGQGSDTQYF
TRBJ2-1,TRBV14,CASSHSAWTEEQFF
TRBJ2-7,TRBV29-1,CSVEVSYEQYF
TRBJ1-6,TRBV2,CASRRTGINSPLHF
TRBJ1-3,TRBV3-1/TRBV3-2,CASSQDPPGQGVNTIYF
TRBJ2-2,TRBV12-5,CASGLVVGQGNTGELFF
TRBJ1-1,TRBV6-5,CASSPLRGGDTEAFF
TRBJ1-2,TRBV25-1,CASTSGGQGYGYTF
TRBJ2-3,TRBV3-1/TRBV3-2,CASSQDRASGITDTQYF
TRBJ1-4,TRBV7-9,CASGGQGNEKLFF
TRBJ2-1,TRBV10-3,CAISLTSGRAKGNEQFF
TRBJ2-3,TRBV29-1,CSVTAGETDTQYF
TRBJ2-5,TRBV29-1,CSAKLAGEETQYF
TRBJ1-6,TRBV7-3,CASSLTGQLNSPLHF
TRBJ1-5,TRBV19,CASRAGQGGNQPQHF
TRBJ2-3,TRBV10-1,CASSEHGTDTQYF
TRBJ1-1,TRBV6-6,CASSSPTGDTEAFF
TRBJ2-5,TRBV10-1,CASSDGGQPNQETQYF
TRBJ1-5,TRBV6-1,CASSGGQGAIRSNQPQHF